Included here is one TCR beta chain sequence, with context. Antigen specificity is unknown. These data belong to a study of T cell responses to AZD1222 COVID-19 vaccine. Pooling of second doses given at about 4 or about 12 weeks was done. Method: immunoSEQ multiplex PCR; TCRdb's copy keeps in-frame clones and lacks some. The data show around 100,000 clones, with around 88% seen just once and approximately 6.9% held by the top ten. The length of the CDR3 is 13 residues. Germline CDR1 MNHEY, CDR2 SMNVEV (reference sequence). V lost 7 bases to trimming and J lost 13 bases, with 20 bases between them. Broader study findings: Samples come after the peak T cell response, not at day 14. Of spike-specific TCRs, nearly half reportedly target regions left unmutated in variants. Baseline antibody screening turned up just a handful of seropositive AZD1222 recipients.

The sequenced sample was peripheral blood, obtained 28 days after the second AZD1222 dose. The chain joins TRBV27 to TRBJ2-1; D gene unclear. This clonotype was obtained from an adult who received the AZD1222 COVID-19 vaccine. CDR3 loop: CASTTIQRGPQFF. As DNA, the CDR3 is TGTGCCAGCACCACCATACAGAGAGGACCCCAGTTCTTC.